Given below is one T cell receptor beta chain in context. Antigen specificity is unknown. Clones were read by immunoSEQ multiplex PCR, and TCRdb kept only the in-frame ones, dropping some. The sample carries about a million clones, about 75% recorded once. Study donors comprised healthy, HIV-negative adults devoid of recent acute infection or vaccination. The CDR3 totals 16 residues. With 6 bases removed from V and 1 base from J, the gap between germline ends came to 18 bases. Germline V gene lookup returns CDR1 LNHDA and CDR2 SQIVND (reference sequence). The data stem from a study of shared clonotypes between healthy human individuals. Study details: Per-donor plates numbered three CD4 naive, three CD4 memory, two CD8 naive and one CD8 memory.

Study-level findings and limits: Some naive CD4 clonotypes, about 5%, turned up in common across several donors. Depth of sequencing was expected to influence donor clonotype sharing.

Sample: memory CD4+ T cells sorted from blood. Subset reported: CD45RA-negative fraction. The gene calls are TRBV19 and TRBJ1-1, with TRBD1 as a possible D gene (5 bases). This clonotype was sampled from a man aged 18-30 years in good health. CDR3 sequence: CASRNIFGTANTEAFF. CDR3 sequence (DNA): TGTGCCAGTAGAAATATATTCGGGACCGCGAACACTGAAGCTTTCTTT.